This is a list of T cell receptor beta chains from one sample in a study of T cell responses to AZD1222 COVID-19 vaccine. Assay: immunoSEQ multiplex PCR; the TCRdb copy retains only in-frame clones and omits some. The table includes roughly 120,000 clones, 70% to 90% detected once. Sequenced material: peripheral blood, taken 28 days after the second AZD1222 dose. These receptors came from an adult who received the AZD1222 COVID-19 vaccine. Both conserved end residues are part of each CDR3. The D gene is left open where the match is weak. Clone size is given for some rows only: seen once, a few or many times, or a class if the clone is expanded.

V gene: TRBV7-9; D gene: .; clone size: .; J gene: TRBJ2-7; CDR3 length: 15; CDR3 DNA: TGTGCCAGCAGCTTAGCCGCAGGCATATCCTACGAGCAGTACTTC; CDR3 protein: CASSLAAGISYEQYF
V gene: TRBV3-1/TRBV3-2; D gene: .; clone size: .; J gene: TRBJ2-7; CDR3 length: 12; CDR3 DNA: TGTGCCAGCAGCCAACGTGCCTACGAGCAGTACTTC; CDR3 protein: CASSQRAYEQYF
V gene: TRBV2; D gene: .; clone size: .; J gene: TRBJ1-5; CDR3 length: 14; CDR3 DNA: TGTGCCAGCAGTTATAGGGGGAGCAATCAGCCCCAGCATTTT; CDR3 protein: CASSYRGSNQPQHF
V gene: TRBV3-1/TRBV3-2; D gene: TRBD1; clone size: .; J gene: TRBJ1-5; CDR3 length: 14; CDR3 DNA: TGTGCCAGCAGCCCTACAGGGGGAAATCAGCCCCAGCATTTT; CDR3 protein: CASSPTGGNQPQHF
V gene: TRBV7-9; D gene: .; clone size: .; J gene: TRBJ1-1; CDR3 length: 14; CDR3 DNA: TGTGCCAGCAGCCCCCCCGGGCCGAACACTGAAGCTTTCTTT; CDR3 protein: CASSPPGPNTEAFF
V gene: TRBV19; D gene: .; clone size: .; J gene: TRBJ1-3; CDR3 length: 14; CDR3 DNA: TGTGCCAGTAGTTTAACAGGCTCTGGAAACACCATATATTTT; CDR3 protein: CASSLTGSGNTIYF
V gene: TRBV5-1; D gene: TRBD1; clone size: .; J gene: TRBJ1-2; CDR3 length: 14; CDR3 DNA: TGCGCCAGCAGCTGGGACAGGGAGGTTGGTGGCTACACCTTC; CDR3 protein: CASSWDREVGGYTF
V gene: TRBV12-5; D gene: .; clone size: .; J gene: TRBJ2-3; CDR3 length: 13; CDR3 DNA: TGTGCTAGTGGTTTGGGGAACACAGATACGCAGTATTTT; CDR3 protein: CASGLGNTDTQYF
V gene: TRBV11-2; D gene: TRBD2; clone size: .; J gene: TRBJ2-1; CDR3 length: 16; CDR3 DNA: TGTGCCAGCAGCCCTCCCCCCACTAGCGGGAGGGGTGAGCAGTTCTTC; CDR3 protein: CASSPPPTSGRGEQFF
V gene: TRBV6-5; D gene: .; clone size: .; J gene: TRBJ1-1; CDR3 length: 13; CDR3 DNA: TGTGCCAGCAATGGCAGGGGAGGCACTGAAGCTTTCTTT; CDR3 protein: CASNGRGGTEAFF
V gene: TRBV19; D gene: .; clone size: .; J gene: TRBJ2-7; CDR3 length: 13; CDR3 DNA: TGTGCCAGTAGTATTGCGGCTGCCGTGGAGCAGTACTTC; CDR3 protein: CASSIAAAVEQYF
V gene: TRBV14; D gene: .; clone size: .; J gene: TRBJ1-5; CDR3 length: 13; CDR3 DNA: TGTGCCAGCAGCCAAAACATTTATCAGCCCCAGCATTTT; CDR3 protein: CASSQNIYQPQHF
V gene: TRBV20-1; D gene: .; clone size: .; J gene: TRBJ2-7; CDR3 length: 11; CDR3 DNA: TGCAGTGCTAGAGCAGGCCACGAGCAGTACTTC; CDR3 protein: CSARAGHEQYF
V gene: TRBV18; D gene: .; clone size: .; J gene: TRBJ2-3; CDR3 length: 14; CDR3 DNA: TGTGCCAGCTCACCCACTCAGGACACAGATACGCAGTATTTT; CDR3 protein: CASSPTQDTDTQYF
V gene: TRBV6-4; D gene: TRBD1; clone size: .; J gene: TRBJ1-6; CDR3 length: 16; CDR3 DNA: TGTGCCAGCAGGCAAACGACAGGGGCCTTTGATTCACCCCTCCACTTT; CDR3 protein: CASRQTTGAFDSPLHF
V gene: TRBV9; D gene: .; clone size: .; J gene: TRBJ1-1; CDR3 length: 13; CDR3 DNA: TGTGCCAGCAGCCCCCAGCCGAACACTGAAGCTTTCTTT; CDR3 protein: CASSPQPNTEAFF
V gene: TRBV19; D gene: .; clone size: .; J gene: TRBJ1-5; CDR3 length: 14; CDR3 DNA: TGTGCCAGTAGTTCGTTACAGGAGAATCAGCCCCAGCATTTT; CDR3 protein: CASSSLQENQPQHF
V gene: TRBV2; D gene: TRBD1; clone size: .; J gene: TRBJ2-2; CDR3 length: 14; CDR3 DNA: TGTGCCAGTAACAGGGGGCGCCGCACCGGGGAGCTGTTTTTT; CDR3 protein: CASNRGRRTGELFF
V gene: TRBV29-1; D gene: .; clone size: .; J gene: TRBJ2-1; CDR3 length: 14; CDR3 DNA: TGCAGCGGTGGGGGCGGCTCCTCCTACAATGAGCAGTTCTTC; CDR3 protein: CSGGGGSSYNEQFF
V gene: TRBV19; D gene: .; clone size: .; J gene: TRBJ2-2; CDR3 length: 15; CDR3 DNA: TGTGCCAGTAGTATAGGGTACAGGGCCGGCGGGGAGCTGTTTTTT; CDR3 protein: CASSIGYRAGGELFF
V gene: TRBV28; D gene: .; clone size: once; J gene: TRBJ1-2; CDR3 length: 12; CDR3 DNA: TGTGCCAGCAGTTTAGGCGACTATGGCTACACCTTC; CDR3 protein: CASSLGDYGYTF
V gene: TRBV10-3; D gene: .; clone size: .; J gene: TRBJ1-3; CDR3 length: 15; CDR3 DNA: TGTGCCATCAGACCTACAGGCAACTCTGGAAACACCATATATTTT; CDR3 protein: CAIRPTGNSGNTIYF